Shown below are 3 T cell receptor beta chains from a single sample sequenced in a study of blood T cell repertoires in COVID-19. The table came from immunoSEQ multiplex PCR; TCRdb's copy has only in-frame clones and leaves some out. Among more than 85,000 clones listed, 84% were seen once. Input material: peripheral blood. These receptors came from a woman in her 50s with acute or convalescent COVID-19.

The J gene is TRBJ2-2, the V gene TRBV30; D remains ambiguous. This CDR3 has 15 amino acids. Germline-derived CDR1 and CDR2 are GTSNPN and SVGIG (reference sequence). V gave up 0 bases and J gave up 2 bases, with 10 bases separating them. Here the CDR3 reads CAWSVPVLNTGELFF. The CDR3 DNA follows: TGTGCCTGGAGTGTACCCGTCCTAAACACCGGGGAGCTGTTTTTT.

The chain couples TRBV5-1 to TRBJ2-1; 10 bases map to TRBD2. The trim removed 4 bases at V and 1 base at J, leaving 8 bases unmatched. The germline gives CDR1 SGHRS, CDR2 YFSETQ. The CDR3 is made up of 17 amino acids. CDR3 loop: CASSPSGGARSYNEQFF. The DNA for the CDR3 is TGCGCCAGCAGCCCCAGCGGGGGGGCCCGATCCTACAATGAGCAGTTCTTC.

The chain links TRBV15 to TRBJ1-3; no clear D gene. Per the germline V gene, CDR1 is LNHNV and CDR2 is YYDKDF (reference sequence). V gave up 0 bases and J gave up 2 bases, with 8 bases separating them. The CDR3 is 15 amino acids. As DNA, the CDR3 is TGTGCCACCAGCAGAGATAGCGGGACTGGAAACACCATATATTTT. This sequence encodes CATSRDSGTGNTIYF.